This is a list of T cell receptor beta chains from one sample in a study of spatial heterogeneity in lung cancer. TCRdb re-analysed the 5' RACE reads in MiXCR, keeping a single row per CDR3 protein. The top ten clones hold approximately 16% of a sample with some 120,000 distinct CDR3 sequences, 12% of them seen once. This material consisted of PBMCs, taken at follow-up. Source of these receptors: a male donor with early-stage non-small cell lung cancer. Both conserved end residues are part of each CDR3. The D gene is left open where the match is weak. Clone size is shown for a subset of rows, as once, few, many or a class of expanded clone.

many	TRBJ2-3	TRBV20-1	TRBD2	CSAAPPSGGYQDTQYF	TGCAGTGCCGCTCCCCCTAGCGGGGGGTATCAAGATACGCAGTATTTT
many	TRBJ2-7	TRBV4-2	TRBD2	CASSQAAGEAHEQYF	TGTGCCAGCAGCCAAGCAGCGGGGGAAGCCCACGAGCAGTACTTC
many	TRBJ1-2	TRBV5-6	NA	CASSLDIYGYTF	TGTGCCAGCAGCTTGGACATCTATGGCTACACCTTC
many	TRBJ2-7	TRBV20-1	NA	CSAPRRGITYEQYF	TGCAGTGCTCCACGCCGGGGGATAACCTACGAGCAGTACTTC
few	TRBJ2-3	TRBV28	NA	CAARPPRTTDSTDTQYF	TGTGCCGCACGTCCCCCGCGGACAACAGATAGCACAGATACGCAGTATTTT
many	TRBJ1-6	TRBV5-8	NA	CASSLGPARLSPLHF	TGTGCCAGCAGTTTAGGCCCTGCCAGGCTTTCACCCCTCCACTTT
few	TRBJ2-7	TRBV21-1	NA	CASSKTGYVDEQYF	TGTGCCAGCAGCAAGACAGGGTATGTGGACGAGCAGTACTTC
NA	TRBJ1-5	TRBV7-9	TRBD1	CASSSSKGGQGTLNQPQHF	TGTGCCAGCAGCTCAAGCAAGGGGGGACAGGGCACTCTCAATCAGCCCCAGCATTTT
NA	TRBJ1-1	TRBV6-5	NA	CASSYQATRPNTEAFF	TGTGCCAGCAGTTACCAAGCCACCCGGCCTAACACTGAAGCTTTCTTT
few	TRBJ2-1	TRBV10-2	NA	CASVRGDNEQFF	TGCGCCAGCGTGAGGGGGGACAATGAGCAGTTCTTC
few	TRBJ2-5	TRBV5-6	NA	CASSSWAGIETQYF	TGTGCCAGCAGCTCCTGGGCCGGGATAGAGACCCAGTACTTC
few	TRBJ2-2	TRBV11-3	NA	CASSFNRAPYGELFF	TGTGCCAGCAGCTTTAACAGGGCGCCGTACGGGGAGCTGTTTTTT
many	TRBJ2-3	TRBV9	TRBD2	CASSVVTSGGLDTQYF	TGTGCCAGCAGCGTAGTAACTAGCGGGGGTTTAGATACGCAGTATTTT
many	TRBJ2-6	TRBV10-3	NA	CAIPAAPSNGANVLTF	TGTGCCATCCCTGCCGCTCCCTCCAATGGGGCCAACGTCCTGACTTTC
few	TRBJ2-7	TRBV20-1	TRBD1	CSAKPGTGHYEQYF	TGCAGTGCTAAACCCGGGACAGGCCACTACGAGCAGTACTTC
many	TRBJ2-3	TRBV4-1	NA	CASSQEVTVLPTDTQYF	TGCGCCAGCAGCCAAGAAGTAACAGTGCTCCCCACAGATACGCAGTATTTT
few	TRBJ1-5	TRBV20-1	TRBD1	CSARTGTGFNQPQHF	TGCAGTGCGCGTACCGGGACAGGCTTCAATCAGCCCCAGCATTTT
many	TRBJ1-2	TRBV5-1	TRBD1	CASNPTGAYGYTF	TGCGCCAGCAACCCGACAGGGGCCTATGGCTACACCTTC
many	TRBJ2-3	TRBV10-3	NA	CAISFATRTDTQYF	TGTGCCATCAGTTTTGCTACCCGAACGGATACGCAGTATTTT
many	TRBJ2-3	TRBV9	NA	CASSVATSRDTQYF	TGTGCCAGCAGCGTCGCTACTAGCAGAGATACGCAGTATTTT
NA	TRBJ1-6	TRBV20-1	NA	CSASVQGLYNSPLHF	TGCAGTGCTAGTGTCCAGGGCCTCTATAATTCACCCCTCCACTTT
NA	TRBJ1-1	TRBV18	NA	CASSLERPGGLVNTEAFF	TGTGCCAGCTCACTTGAGAGACCAGGTGGGCTGGTGAACACTGAAGCTTTCTTT
few	TRBJ1-3	TRBV7-8	NA	CASSSPRGSGNTIYF	TGTGCCAGCAGCTCCCCCCGGGGCTCTGGAAACACCATATATTTT
few	TRBJ2-5	TRBV7-2	TRBD2	CASSPQRGQTQYF	TGTGCCAGCAGCCCCCAGCGGGGGCAGACCCAGTACTTC
many	TRBJ1-6	TRBV3-1	NA	CASSANSPLHF	TGTGCCAGCAGCGCCAATTCACCCCTCCACTTT
few	TRBJ1-1	TRBV6-2/TRBV6-3	TRBD1	CASRTGQGLNTEAFF	TGTGCCAGCAGAACGGGACAGGGGCTGAACACTGAAGCTTTCTTT
NA	TRBJ2-5	TRBV7-2	TRBD2	CASSSARLADRETQYF	TGTGCCAGCAGCTCTGCCCGACTAGCAGATAGAGAGACCCAGTACTTC
few	TRBJ2-4	TRBV20-1	NA	CSATPDALGGYIQYF	TGCAGTGCTACCCCCGACGCCCTGGGCGGGTACATTCAGTACTTC
NA	TRBJ1-4	TRBV18	NA	CASSPQVQANEKLFF	TGTGCCAGCTCCCCTCAGGTTCAGGCTAATGAAAAACTGTTTTTT
NA	TRBJ1-6	TRBV6-1	TRBD1	CASLSGTGSSPLHF	TGTGCCAGCCTAAGCGGGACAGGGAGTTCACCCCTCCACTTT
NA	TRBJ1-1	TRBV4-2	NA	CASSQTPGNTEAFF	TGTGCCAGCAGCCAAACTCCAGGGAACACTGAAGCTTTCTTT
many	TRBJ2-3	TRBV7-9	NA	CASSVGGGSTDTQYF	TGTGCCAGCAGCGTCGGTGGGGGTAGCACAGATACGCAGTATTTT
NA	TRBJ1-6	TRBV20-1	NA	CSAGTGSPRVPLHF	TGCAGTGCTGGAACCGGGTCCCCTAGGGTGCCCCTCCACTTT
NA	TRBJ1-1	TRBV5-1	NA	CASSLPQNTEAFF	TGCGCCAGCAGCTTGCCGCAGAACACTGAAGCTTTCTTT
few	TRBJ2-1	TRBV5-1	NA	CASSLSGQPYNEQFF	TGCGCCAGCAGCTTGTCGGGCCAGCCTTACAATGAGCAGTTCTTC
NA	TRBJ1-1	TRBV10-3	NA	CAISGGLRNTEAFF	TGTGCCATCAGTGGGGGGCTCAGGAACACTGAAGCTTTCTTT
few	TRBJ2-3	TRBV25-1	NA	CASGPPSTQYF	TGTGCCAGCGGCCCTCCGAGTACGCAGTATTTT
NA	TRBJ2-2	TRBV9	TRBD1	CASSEGQVYTGELFF	TGTGCCAGCAGCGAGGGACAGGTCTACACCGGGGAGCTGTTTTTT
NA	TRBJ1-3	TRBV2	NA	CASSEGLAGNTIYF	TGTGCCAGCAGTGAAGGTCTAGCGGGAAACACCATATATTTT
few	TRBJ2-7	TRBV7-9	NA	CASSLTATYEQYF	TGTGCCAGCAGCTTAACAGCAACCTACGAGCAGTACTTC
many	TRBJ2-7	TRBV20-1	TRBD2	CSARVAGNFDEQYF	TGCAGTGCTAGAGTAGCGGGGAACTTTGACGAGCAGTACTTC
NA	TRBJ2-5	TRBV11-2	TRBD2	CASSPGTSGVWAQETQYF	TGTGCCAGCAGCCCCGGGACTAGCGGTGTGTGGGCCCAAGAGACCCAGTACTTC
many	TRBJ1-6	TRBV20-1	NA	CSAREGRHSYNSPLHF	TGCAGTGCTAGAGAGGGACGGCACTCCTATAATTCACCCCTCCACTTT
many	TRBJ1-2	TRBV20-1	TRBD1	CSARGPTGDYGYTF	TGCAGTGCTAGAGGTCCGACAGGGGACTATGGCTACACCTTC
NA	TRBJ2-2	TRBV4-2	TRBD1	CASSQEDRVNTGELFF	TGTGCCAGCAGCCAAGAGGACAGGGTAAACACCGGGGAGCTGTTTTTT
NA	TRBJ1-1	TRBV5-6	TRBD1	CASSPGTGGQWMNTEAFF	TGTGCCAGCAGCCCCGGGACAGGGGGCCAGTGGATGAACACTGAAGCTTTCTTT
many	TRBJ1-2	TRBV20-1	NA	CSARDRGSGYTF	TGCAGTGCTAGAGACAGGGGATCCGGCTACACCTTC
NA	TRBJ2-7	TRBV27	TRBD1	CASSPAGGFYEQYF	TGTGCCAGCAGTCCCGCAGGGGGTTTCTACGAGCAGTACTTC